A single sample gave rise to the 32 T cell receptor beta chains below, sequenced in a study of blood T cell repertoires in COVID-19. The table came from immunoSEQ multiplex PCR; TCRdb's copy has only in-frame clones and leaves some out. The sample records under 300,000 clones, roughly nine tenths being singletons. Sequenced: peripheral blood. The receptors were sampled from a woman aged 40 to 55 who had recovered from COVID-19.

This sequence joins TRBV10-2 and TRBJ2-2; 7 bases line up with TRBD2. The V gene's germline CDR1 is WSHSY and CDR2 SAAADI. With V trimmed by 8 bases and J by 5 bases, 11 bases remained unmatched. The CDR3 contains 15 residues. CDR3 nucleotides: TGCGCCAGCCTAAACCGGACCGGGGGGACCGGGGAGCTGTTTTTT. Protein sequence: CASLNRTGGTGELFF.

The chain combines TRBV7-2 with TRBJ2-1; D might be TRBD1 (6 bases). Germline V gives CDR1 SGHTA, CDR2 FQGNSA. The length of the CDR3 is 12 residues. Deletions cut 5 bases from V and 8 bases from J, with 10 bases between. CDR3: CASSGRGYEQFF. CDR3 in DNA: TGTGCCAGCAGCGGCAGGGGTTATGAGCAGTTCTTC.

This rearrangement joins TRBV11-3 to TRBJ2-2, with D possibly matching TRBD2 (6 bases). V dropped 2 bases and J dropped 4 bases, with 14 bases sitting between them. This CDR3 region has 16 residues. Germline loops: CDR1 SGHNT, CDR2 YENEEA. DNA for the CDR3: TGTGCCAGCAGCTTACTGTCGGGAGATCCCACCGGGGAGCTGTTTTTT. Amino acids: CASSLLSGDPTGELFF. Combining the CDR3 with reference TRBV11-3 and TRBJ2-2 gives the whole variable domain EAGVVQSPRYKIIEKKQPVAFWCNPISGHNTLYWYLQNLGQGPELLIRYENEEAVDDSQLPKDRFSAERLKGVDSTLKIQPAELGDSAVYLCASSLLSGDPTGELFFGEGSRLTVL.

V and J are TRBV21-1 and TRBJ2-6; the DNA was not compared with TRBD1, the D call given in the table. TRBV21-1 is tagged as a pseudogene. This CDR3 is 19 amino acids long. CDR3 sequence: CASSWCARTGFTGANVLTF. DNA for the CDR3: TGTGCCAGCAGCTGGTGTGCCCGGACAGGGTTTACTGGGGCCAACGTCCTGACTTTC.

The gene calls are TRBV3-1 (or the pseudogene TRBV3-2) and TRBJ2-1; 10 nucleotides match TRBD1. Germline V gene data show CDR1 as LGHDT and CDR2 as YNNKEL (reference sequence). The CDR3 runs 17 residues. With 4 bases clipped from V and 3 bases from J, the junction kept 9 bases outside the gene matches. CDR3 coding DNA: TGTGCCAGCAGCCTAAATTCCGGGACAGGGGTCTACAATGAGCAGTTCTTC. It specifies CASSLNSGTGVYNEQFF.

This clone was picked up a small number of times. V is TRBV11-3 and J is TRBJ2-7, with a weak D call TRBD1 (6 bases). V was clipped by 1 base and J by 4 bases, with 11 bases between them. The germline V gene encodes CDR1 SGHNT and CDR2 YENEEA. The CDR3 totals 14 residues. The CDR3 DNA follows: TGTGCCAGCAGCTTAGGTGGGACACAATACGAGCAGTACGTC. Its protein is CASSLGGTQYEQYV.

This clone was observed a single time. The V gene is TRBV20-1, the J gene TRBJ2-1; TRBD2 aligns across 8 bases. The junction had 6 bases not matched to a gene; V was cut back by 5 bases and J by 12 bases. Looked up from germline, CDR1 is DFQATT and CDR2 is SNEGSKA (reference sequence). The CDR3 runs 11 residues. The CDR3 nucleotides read TGCAGTGCTTCCCGGGGGGGACGGCAGTTCTTC. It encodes CSASRGGRQFF.

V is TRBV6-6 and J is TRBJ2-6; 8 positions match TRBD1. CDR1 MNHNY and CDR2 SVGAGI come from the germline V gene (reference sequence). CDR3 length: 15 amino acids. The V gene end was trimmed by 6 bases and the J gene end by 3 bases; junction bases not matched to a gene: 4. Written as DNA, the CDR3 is TGTGCCAGCAGCGCAGGGGGCGGTGGGGCCAACGTCCTGACTTTC. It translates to CASSAGGGGANVLTF.

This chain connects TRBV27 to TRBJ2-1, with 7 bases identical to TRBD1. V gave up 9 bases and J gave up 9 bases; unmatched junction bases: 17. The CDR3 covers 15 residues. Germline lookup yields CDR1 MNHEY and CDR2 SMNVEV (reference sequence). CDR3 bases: TGTGCCAGTTACCCCCCGGGACAGATGGGGAGTGAGCAGTTCTTC. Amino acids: CASYPPGQMGSEQFF.

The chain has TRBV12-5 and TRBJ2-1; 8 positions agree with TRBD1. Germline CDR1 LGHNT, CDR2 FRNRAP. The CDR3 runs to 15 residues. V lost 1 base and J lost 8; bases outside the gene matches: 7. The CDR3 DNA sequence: TGTGCTAGTGGTTTGGAACAGGGGGTAATCTATGAGCAGTTCTTC. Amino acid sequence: CASGLEQGVIYEQFF.

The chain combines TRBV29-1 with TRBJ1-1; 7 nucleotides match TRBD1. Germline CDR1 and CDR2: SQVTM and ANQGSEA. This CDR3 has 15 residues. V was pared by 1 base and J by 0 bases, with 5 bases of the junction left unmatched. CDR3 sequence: CSVEVPGQLNTEAFF. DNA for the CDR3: TGCAGCGTTGAAGTCCCGGGACAGTTGAACACTGAAGCTTTCTTT.

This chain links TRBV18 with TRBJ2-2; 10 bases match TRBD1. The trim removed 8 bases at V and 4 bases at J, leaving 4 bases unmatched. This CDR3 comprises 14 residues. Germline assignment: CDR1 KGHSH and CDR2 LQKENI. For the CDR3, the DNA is TGTGCCAGCACGGGACAGGGGAGCACCGGGGAGCTGTTTTTT. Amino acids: CASTGQGSTGELFF.

CDR3: CASSEMDTGTEAFF. CDR3 bases: TGTGCCAGCAGTGAGATGGACACTGGCACTGAAGCTTTCTTT. V usage is TRBV2 and J usage is TRBJ1-1; maybe TRBD1 (5 bases). The V end was cut by 3 bases, the J end by 4 bases, with 12 bases between. Germline V gives CDR1 SNHLY, CDR2 FYNNEI. CDR3 length equals 14 residues.

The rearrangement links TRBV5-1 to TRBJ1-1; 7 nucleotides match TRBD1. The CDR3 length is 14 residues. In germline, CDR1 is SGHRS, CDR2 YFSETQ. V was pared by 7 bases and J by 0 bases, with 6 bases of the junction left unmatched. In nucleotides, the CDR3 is TGCGCCAGCGGTCGACAGGGTATGAACACTGAAGCTTTCTTT. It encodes CASGRQGMNTEAFF.

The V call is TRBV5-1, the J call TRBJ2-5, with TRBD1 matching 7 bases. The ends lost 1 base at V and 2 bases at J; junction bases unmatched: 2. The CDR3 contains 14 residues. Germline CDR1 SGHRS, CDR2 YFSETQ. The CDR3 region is CASSLSGGQETQYF. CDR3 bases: TGCGCCAGCAGCTTGTCAGGGGGACAAGAGACCCAGTACTTC.

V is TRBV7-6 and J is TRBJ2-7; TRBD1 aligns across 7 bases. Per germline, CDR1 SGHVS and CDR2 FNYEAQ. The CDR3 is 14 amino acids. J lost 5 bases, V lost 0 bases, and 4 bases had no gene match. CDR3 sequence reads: CASSLAGTVNEQYF. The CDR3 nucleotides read TGTGCCAGCAGCTTAGCGGGGACAGTAAACGAGCAGTACTTC.

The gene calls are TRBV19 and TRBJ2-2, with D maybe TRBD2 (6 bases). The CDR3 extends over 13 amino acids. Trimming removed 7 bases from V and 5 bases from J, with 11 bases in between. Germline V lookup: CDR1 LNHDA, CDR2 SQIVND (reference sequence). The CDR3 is CASTPGLTGELFF. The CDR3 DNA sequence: TGTGCCAGTACTCCGGGACTGACCGGGGAGCTGTTTTTT.

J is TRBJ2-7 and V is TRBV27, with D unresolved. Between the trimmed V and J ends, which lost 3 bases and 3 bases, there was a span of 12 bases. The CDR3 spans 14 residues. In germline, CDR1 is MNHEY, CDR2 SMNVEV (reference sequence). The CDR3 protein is CASSFGDHRYEQYF. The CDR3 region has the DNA TGTGCCAGCAGTTTTGGAGACCATCGCTACGAGCAGTACTTC.

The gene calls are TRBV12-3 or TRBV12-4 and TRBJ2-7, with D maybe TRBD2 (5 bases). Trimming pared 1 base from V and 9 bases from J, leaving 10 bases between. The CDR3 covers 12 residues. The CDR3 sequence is CASSLGTSRQYV. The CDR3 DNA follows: TGTGCCAGCAGTTTAGGGACTTCCAGGCAGTACGTC.

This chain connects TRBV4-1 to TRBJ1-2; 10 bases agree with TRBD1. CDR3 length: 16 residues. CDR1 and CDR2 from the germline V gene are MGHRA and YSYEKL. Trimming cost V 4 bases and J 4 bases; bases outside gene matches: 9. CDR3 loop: CASSRAGTGASYGYTF. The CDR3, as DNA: TGCGCCAGCAGCCGAGCCGGGACAGGGGCCTCCTATGGCTACACCTTC.

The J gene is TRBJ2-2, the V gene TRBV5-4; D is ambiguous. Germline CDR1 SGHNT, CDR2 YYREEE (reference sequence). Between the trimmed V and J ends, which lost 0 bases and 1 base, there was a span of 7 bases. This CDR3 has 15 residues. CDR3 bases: TGTGCCAGCAGCTTGGCCTCAGGGAACACCGGGGAGCTGTTTTTT. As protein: CASSLASGNTGELFF.

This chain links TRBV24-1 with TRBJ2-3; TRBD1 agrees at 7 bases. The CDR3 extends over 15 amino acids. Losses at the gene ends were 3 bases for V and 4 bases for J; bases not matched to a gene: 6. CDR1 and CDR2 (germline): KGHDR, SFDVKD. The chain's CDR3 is CATSDLQGVSDTQYF. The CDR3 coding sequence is TGTGCCACCAGTGATCTCCAGGGGGTGTCAGATACGCAGTATTTT.

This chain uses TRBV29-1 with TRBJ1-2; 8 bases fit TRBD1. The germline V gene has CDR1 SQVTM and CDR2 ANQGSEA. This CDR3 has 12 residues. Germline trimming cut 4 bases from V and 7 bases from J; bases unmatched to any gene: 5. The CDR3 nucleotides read TGCAGCGTTGGACAGGGGTCTAGTGGCTACACCTTC. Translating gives CSVGQGSSGYTF.

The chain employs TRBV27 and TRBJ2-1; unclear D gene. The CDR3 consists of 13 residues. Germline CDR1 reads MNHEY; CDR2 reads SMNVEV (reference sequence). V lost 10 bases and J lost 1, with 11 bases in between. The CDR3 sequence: CATSPVSYNEQFF. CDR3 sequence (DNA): TGTGCCACTTCCCCTGTTTCCTACAATGAGCAGTTCTTC.

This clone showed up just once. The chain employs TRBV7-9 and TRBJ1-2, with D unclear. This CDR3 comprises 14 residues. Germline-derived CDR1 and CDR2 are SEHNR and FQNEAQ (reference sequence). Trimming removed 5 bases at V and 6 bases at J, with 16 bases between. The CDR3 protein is CASSLLGTENGYTF. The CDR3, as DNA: TGTGCCAGCAGCCTTCTTGGCACGGAGAATGGCTACACCTTC. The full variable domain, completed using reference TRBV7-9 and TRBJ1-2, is DTGVSQNPRHKITKRGQNVTFRCDPISEHNRLYWYRQTLGQGPEFLTYFQNEAQLEKSRLLSDRFSAERPKGSFSTLEIQRTEQGDSAMYLCASSLLGTENGYTFGSGTRLTVV.

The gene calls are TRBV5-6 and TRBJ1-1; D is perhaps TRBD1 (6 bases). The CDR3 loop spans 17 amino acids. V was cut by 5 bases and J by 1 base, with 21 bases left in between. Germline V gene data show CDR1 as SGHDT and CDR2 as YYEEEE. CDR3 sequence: CASSARQVPHPNTEAFF. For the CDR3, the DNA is TGTGCCAGCAGTGCCCGACAGGTACCCCACCCGAACACTGAAGCTTTCTTT.

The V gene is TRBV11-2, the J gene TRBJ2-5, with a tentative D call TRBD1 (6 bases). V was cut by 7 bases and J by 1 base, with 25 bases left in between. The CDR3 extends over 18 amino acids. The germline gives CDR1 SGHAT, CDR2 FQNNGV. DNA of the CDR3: TGTGCCAGCACTCTTAGAAGGTTTTTAGGGACAACCCAAGAGACCCAGTACTTC. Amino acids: CASTLRRFLGTTQETQYF.

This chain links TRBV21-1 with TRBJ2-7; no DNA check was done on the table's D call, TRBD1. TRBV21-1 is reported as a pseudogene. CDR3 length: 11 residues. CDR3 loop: CASSKAPGQYV. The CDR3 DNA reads TGTGCCAGCAGCAAAGCGCCAGGGCAGTACGTC.

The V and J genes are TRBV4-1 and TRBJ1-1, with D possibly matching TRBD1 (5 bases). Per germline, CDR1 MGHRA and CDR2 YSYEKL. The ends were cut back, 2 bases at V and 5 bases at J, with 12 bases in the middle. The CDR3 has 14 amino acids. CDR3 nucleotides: TGCGCCAGCAGCCAACCAGGGCGGGGTACTGAAGCTTTCTTT. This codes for CASSQPGRGTEAFF.

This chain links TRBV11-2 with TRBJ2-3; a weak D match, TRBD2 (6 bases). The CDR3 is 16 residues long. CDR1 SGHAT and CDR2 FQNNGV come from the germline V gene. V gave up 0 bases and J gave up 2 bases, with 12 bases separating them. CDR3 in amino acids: CASSLEIAENTDTQYF. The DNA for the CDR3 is TGTGCCAGCAGCTTAGAGATAGCGGAGAACACAGATACGCAGTATTTT.

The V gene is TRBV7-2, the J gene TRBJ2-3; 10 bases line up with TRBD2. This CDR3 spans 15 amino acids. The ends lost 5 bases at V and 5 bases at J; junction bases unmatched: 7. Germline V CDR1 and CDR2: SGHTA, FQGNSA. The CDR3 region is CASSLLAGVIDTQYF. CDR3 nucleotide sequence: TGTGCCAGCAGCCTCCTAGCGGGAGTAATAGATACGCAGTATTTT.

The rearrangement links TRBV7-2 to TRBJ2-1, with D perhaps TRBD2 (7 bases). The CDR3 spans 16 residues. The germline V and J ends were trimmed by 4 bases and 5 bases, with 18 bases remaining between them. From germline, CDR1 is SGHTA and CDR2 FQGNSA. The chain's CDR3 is CASSSGGGSTHNEQFF. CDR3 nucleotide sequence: TGTGCCAGCAGCTCCGGGGGCGGGAGTACCCACAATGAGCAGTTCTTC.